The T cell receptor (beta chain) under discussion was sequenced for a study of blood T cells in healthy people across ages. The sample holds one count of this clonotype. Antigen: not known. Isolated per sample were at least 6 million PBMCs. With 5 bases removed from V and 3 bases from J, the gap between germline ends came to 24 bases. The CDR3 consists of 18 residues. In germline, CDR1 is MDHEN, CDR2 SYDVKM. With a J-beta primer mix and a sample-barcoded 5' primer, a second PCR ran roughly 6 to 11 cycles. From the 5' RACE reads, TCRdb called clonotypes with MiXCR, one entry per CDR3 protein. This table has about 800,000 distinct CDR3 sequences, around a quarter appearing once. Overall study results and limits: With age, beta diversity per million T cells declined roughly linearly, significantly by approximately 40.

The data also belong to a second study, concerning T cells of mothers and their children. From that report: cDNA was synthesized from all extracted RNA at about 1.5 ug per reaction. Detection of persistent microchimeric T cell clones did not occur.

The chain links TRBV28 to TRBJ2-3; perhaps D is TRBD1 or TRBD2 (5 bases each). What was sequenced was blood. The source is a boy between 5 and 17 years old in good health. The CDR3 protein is CASSSSPGTSNETDTQYF. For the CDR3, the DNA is TGTGCCAGCAGTAGCTCTCCCGGGACCTCGAATGAGACAGATACGCAGTATTTT.